Shown below are 15 T cell receptor beta chains from a single sample sequenced in a study of blood T cell repertoires in COVID-19. Sequenced by immunoSEQ multiplex PCR; TCRdb stores in-frame clones only, minus some. Of approximately 50,000 clones detected, approximately 89% appear once; the ten largest clones hold 5.5% to 7.5%. Sample: peripheral blood. These receptors were obtained from a man aged 55-75 years with acute or convalescent COVID-19.

This rearrangement joins TRBV5-1 to TRBJ2-3; 9 bases fit TRBD1. The CDR3 is 15 residues long. The V segment lost 7 bases and the J segment 0 bases; nucleotides outside the gene matches: 6. In germline, CDR1 is SGHRS, CDR2 YFSETQ. The CDR3 protein is CASRRTGESTDTQYF. The DNA for the CDR3 is TGCGCCAGCCGGCGGACAGGGGAAAGCACAGATACGCAGTATTTT.

The chain joins TRBV7-3 to TRBJ2-1; 11 positions match TRBD2. The J segment lost 11 bases and the V segment lost 4 bases, leaving 7 bases of the junction unmatched. Germline V gene sequence: CDR1 SGHTA, CDR2 FQGTGA. The CDR3 runs 14 residues. CDR3 DNA: TGTGCCAGCAGCTCTCAAGGGACTAGCGGTAAGCAGTTCTTC. It codes for CASSSQGTSGKQFF.

The chain is built from TRBV4-1 and TRBJ1-1, with D tentatively TRBD1 (6 bases). Trimming stripped 8 bases from V and 3 bases from J, with 16 bases between. CDR1 MGHRA and CDR2 YSYEKL come from the germline V gene. The CDR3 is 14 residues long. The CDR3 protein is CASGVGGTHTEAFF. The CDR3 DNA sequence: TGCGCCAGCGGGGTCGGGGGGACACACACTGAAGCTTTCTTT.

The chain joins TRBV18 to TRBJ1-1; 9 positions agree with TRBD1. The CDR3 loop spans 14 amino acids. J lost 5 bases, V lost 2 bases, and 3 bases had no gene match. Looked up from germline, CDR1 is KGHSH and CDR2 is LQKENI. The CDR3 nucleotides are TGTGCCAGCTCACCATATGGACAGGGGACTGAAGCTTTCTTT. Translation: CASSPYGQGTEAFF.

Note on this clone: One junction end does not reproduce the germline sequence, and a read error may be involved. V is TRBV5-1 and J is TRBJ2-5; D not resolved. The CDR3 sequence is 12 residues long. CDR1 SGHRS and CDR2 YFSETQ come from the germline V gene. In nucleotides, the CDR3 is TGCGCCAGCAGCTTGGACCAGGAGACCCAGTACTTC. As protein: CASSLDQETQYF.

The rearrangement links TRBV4-1 to TRBJ2-2, with a tentative D call TRBD2 (5 bases). V lost 0 bases to trimming and J lost 2 bases, with 13 bases between them. Germline V CDR1 and CDR2: MGHRA, YSYEKL. The CDR3 has 17 residues. CDR3 region: CASSQEGQRRNTGELFF. The CDR3, as DNA: TGCGCCAGCAGCCAAGAAGGGCAGCGGAGAAACACCGGGGAGCTGTTTTTT.

The chain has TRBV28 and TRBJ1-1; unclear D gene. The germline gives CDR1 MDHEN, CDR2 SYDVKM. The ends were cut back, 3 bases at V and 11 bases at J, with 16 bases in the middle. The length of the CDR3 is 13 residues. CDR3 sequence: CASSFGGKTRAFF. The CDR3 DNA sequence: TGTGCCAGCAGTTTTGGTGGTAAAACTCGCGCTTTCTTT.

The V gene is TRBV6-2 or TRBV6-3, the J gene TRBJ1-3, with 7 bases lining up with TRBD1. Germline trimming cut 6 bases from V and 4 bases from J; bases unmatched to any gene: 18. Per germline, CDR1 MNHEY and CDR2 SVGEGT. This CDR3 region has 18 residues. The CDR3 nucleotides are TGTGCCAGCAGCCAGAACCGGGACAGACTACTCGTGGGAAACACCATATATTTT. It translates to CASSQNRDRLLVGNTIYF.

V usage is TRBV28 and J usage is TRBJ2-7, with D possibly being TRBD1 (6 bases). The CDR3 extends over 14 amino acids. Trimming pared 9 bases from V and 0 bases from J, leaving 15 bases between. Germline CDR1 MDHEN, CDR2 SYDVKM. The DNA of the CDR3 is TGTGCCAGTCAGGGGCCATTCACCTCCTACGAGCAGTACTTC. The encoded protein is CASQGPFTSYEQYF.

The chain links TRBV4-1 to TRBJ2-3, with D possibly TRBD2 on 5 matching bases. Deletions cut 0 bases from V and 5 bases from J, with 18 bases between. The germline gives CDR1 MGHRA, CDR2 YSYEKL. The CDR3 has 17 residues. CDR3 region: CASSQEGFRAARDTQYF. The DNA for the CDR3 is TGCGCCAGCAGCCAAGAAGGGTTCCGAGCGGCCCGAGATACGCAGTATTTT.

The chain recombines TRBV5-1 with TRBJ2-1; 9 bases are a match to TRBD2. The germline V gene encodes CDR1 SGHRS and CDR2 YFSETQ. With V trimmed by 1 base and J by 7 bases, 6 bases remained unmatched. There are 15 residues in the CDR3. For the CDR3, the DNA is TGCGCCAGCAGCTTGATGACTAGCGGAAGGAATGAGCAGTTCTTC. It translates to CASSLMTSGRNEQFF.

This clone was recorded a few times. Other DNA sequences in the sample encode the same CDR3. The CDR3 DNA is TGTGCCAGCAGCGTAGGGCTAGCGGGAGTTTGGGAGCAGTACTTC. Amino acids: CASSVGLAGVWEQYF. The chain uses TRBV9 and TRBJ2-7; 10 bases align to TRBD2. The CDR3 is 15 amino acids. J gave up 7 bases and V 0 bases, and 7 bases lay outside the gene matches. Germline values: CDR1 SGDLS, CDR2 YYNGEE. Full variable domain (remainder filled in from reference TRBV9 and TRBJ2-7): DSGVTQTPKHLITATGQRVTLRCSPRSGDLSVYWYQQSLDQGLQFLIQYYNGEERAKGNILERFSAQQFPDLHSELNLSSLELGDSALYFCASSVGLAGVWEQYFGPGTRLTVT.

In this sample, this clone turned up a few times. The V call is TRBV7-9, the J call TRBJ1-1, with a weak D call TRBD1 (6 bases). The CDR3 consists of 14 residues. Germline CDR1 and CDR2: SEHNR and FQNEAQ (reference sequence). V gave up 5 bases and J gave up 5 bases, with 15 bases separating them. The DNA for the CDR3 is TGTGCCAGCAGCCATCAGGGGCAGGGAACTGAAGCTTTCTTT. Translation: CASSHQGQGTEAFF.

The chain uses TRBV5-1 and TRBJ1-1, with 7 bases aligning to TRBD1. This CDR3 is built from 12 residues. V was clipped by 4 bases and J by 7 bases; unmatched bases: 4. CDR1 is SGHRS and CDR2 is YFSETQ in the germline V gene. The CDR3 coding sequence is TGCGCCAGCAGCAGGGGGCTGGGTGAAGCTTTCTTT. Encoded protein: CASSRGLGEAFF.

V usage is TRBV12-3 or TRBV12-4 and J usage is TRBJ2-2; D unclear. This CDR3 has 13 residues. V lost 7 bases and J 4 bases, leaving 10 bases between the germline ends. CDR3 protein: CASTSTGTGELFF. Here the CDR3 DNA reads TGTGCCAGCACTTCCACGGGCACCGGGGAGCTGTTTTTT.